These T cell receptor beta chains were read from a single sample in a study of graft-versus-host responses after intestinal transplantation. TCRdb's table, derived via immunoSEQ multiplex PCR, lists solely in-frame clones and lacks some. The table lists tens of thousands of clones, 91% of them singletons, with approximately 0.096% in the top ten. The antigens of these receptors remain unknown. The material was unstimulated CD4+ T cells sorted from spleen or lymph node cells, obtained before intestinal transplant. All receptors come from a human donor who received an intestinal transplant. Each CDR3 is given with its conserved first and last residue. A D gene is named only where the DNA matches it firmly. Rows may omit the clone size; those that give it use once, few, many or a size class.

>TRBJ2-7|TRBD1|TRBV11-2|NA
CASSSTTGTEQYF
TGTGCCAGCAGCTCCACGACAGGGACCGAGCAGTACTTC
>TRBJ1-2|TRBD1|TRBV19|NA
CASSTSGRGQSGYTF
TGTGCCAGTAGTACCTCCGGCAGGGGGCAAAGTGGCTACACCTTC
>TRBJ1-5|NA|TRBV4-3|NA
CASSQEDHVGPQHF
TGCGCCAGCAGCCAGGAGGATCACGTTGGGCCCCAGCATTTT
>TRBJ1-1|TRBD1|TRBV7-9|NA
CASSRTGANTEAFF
TGTGCCAGCAGCAGGACAGGGGCGAACACTGAAGCTTTCTTT
>TRBJ1-2|TRBD1|TRBV7-9|NA
CASSLLRGTDYYGYTF
TGTGCCAGCAGCCTTCTAAGAGGGACAGACTACTATGGCTACACCTTC
>TRBJ1-4|TRBD1|TRBV18|NA
CASSPGTGYEKLFF
TGTGCCAGCTCACCGGGGACAGGGTATGAAAAACTGTTTTTT
>TRBJ1-5|TRBD1|TRBV2|NA
CASRVGQGSNQPQHF
TGTGCCAGCAGGGTCGGACAGGGTAGCAATCAGCCCCAGCATTTT
>TRBJ2-3|NA|TRBV5-1|NA
CASSFLIPGSYTQYF
TGCGCCAGCAGCTTCCTTATCCCGGGGTCGTATACGCAGTATTTT
>TRBJ1-1|NA|TRBV11-3|NA
CASSLALTGSFTEAFF
TGTGCCAGCAGCTTAGCATTAACAGGGTCGTTCACTGAAGCTTTCTTT
>TRBJ2-7|TRBD2|TRBV5-4|NA
CASSSGLAGASSYEQYF
TGTGCCAGCAGCTCCGGACTAGCGGGGGCGAGCTCCTACGAGCAGTACTTC
>TRBJ1-2|NA|TRBV7-2|NA
CASSLGGDYGYTF
TGTGCCAGCAGCTTAGGGGGGGACTATGGCTACACCTTC
>TRBJ2-7|NA|TRBV5-8|NA
CASSLSRGDEQYF
TGTGCCAGCAGCTTGTCCAGGGGCGACGAGCAGTACTTC
>TRBJ1-1|NA|TRBV5-1|NA
CASSLTGVLLNTEAFF
TGCGCCAGCAGCTTGACGGGGGTTTTACTGAACACTGAAGCTTTCTTT
>TRBJ2-2|NA|TRBV30|NA
CAWSVRGSGISHRTGELFF
TGTGCCTGGAGTGTACGAGGGTCGGGGATATCTCATCGCACCGGGGAGCTGTTTTTT
>TRBJ1-5|NA|TRBV30|NA
CAWSSPGDNQPQHF
TGTGCCTGGAGTTCCCCGGGGGACAATCAGCCCCAGCATTTT
>TRBJ2-7|NA|TRBV6-5|NA
CASSYSGRGDYEQYF
TGTGCCAGCAGTTACTCGGGGAGGGGGGACTACGAGCAGTACTTC
>TRBJ2-5|TRBD1|TRBV7-9|NA
CATRDRGQETQYF
TGTGCCACCCGGGACAGGGGCCAAGAGACCCAGTACTTC
>TRBJ1-5|TRBD1|TRBV7-2|once
CASSTTGVSNQPQHF
TGTGCCAGCAGTACTACAGGGGTTAGCAATCAGCCCCAGCATTTT
>TRBJ1-5|NA|TRBV10-2|few
CASSDSDLGGQPQHF
TGCGCCAGCAGCGATTCGGATCTTGGCGGTCAGCCCCAGCATTTT
>TRBJ2-1|NA|TRBV9|NA
CASSPRLLSSYNEQFF
TGTGCCAGCAGCCCTCGACTGTTAAGCTCCTACAATGAGCAGTTCTTC
>TRBJ1-1|NA|TRBV6-5|NA
CASSYGAVLKEAFF
TGTGCCAGCAGTTACGGGGCAGTATTGAAAGAAGCTTTCTTT
>TRBJ1-5|NA|TRBV2|NA
CASSESTVQPQHF
TGTGCCAGCAGTGAATCCACAGTTCAGCCCCAGCATTTT
>TRBJ2-7|NA|TRBV9|NA
CASSVAVGGEQYF
TGTGCCAGCAGCGTAGCGGTAGGCGGCGAGCAGTACTTC
>TRBJ1-4|NA|TRBV4-3|NA
CASSQDGTSNRDLVNEKLFF
TGCGCCAGCAGCCAAGACGGGACTAGTAACAGGGATCTGGTTAATGAAAAACTGTTTTTT
>TRBJ1-3|NA|TRBV25-1|few
CASSGGGLAGNTIYF
TGTGCCAGCAGTGGGGGGGGACTAGCTGGAAACACCATATATTTT
>TRBJ1-1|NA|TRBV11-2|NA
CASRGTWNTEAFF
TGTGCCAGCAGGGGGACTTGGAACACTGAAGCTTTCTTT